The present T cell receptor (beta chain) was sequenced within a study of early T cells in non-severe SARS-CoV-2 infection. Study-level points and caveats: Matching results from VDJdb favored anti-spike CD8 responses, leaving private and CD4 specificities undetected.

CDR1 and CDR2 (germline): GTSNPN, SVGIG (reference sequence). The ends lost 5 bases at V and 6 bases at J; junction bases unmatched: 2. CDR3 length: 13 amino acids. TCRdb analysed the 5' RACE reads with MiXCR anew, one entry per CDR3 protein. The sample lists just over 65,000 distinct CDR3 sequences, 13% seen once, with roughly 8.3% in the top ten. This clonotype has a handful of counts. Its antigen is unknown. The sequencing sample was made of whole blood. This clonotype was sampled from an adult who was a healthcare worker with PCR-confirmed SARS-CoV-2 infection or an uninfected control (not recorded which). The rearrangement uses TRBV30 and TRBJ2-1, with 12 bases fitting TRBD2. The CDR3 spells CAWGLAGPNEQFF. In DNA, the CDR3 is TGTGCCTGGGGACTAGCGGGACCCAATGAGCAGTTCTTC.